The 28 T cell receptor beta chains below all came from one sample that was sequenced in a study of T-cell memory formation after mild COVID-19. In TCRdb, the 5' RACE reads were re-called with MiXCR into one record per CDR3 protein. This sample carries around 390,000 distinct CDR3 sequences, 15% to 20% of them seen once, and the ten largest clones take approximately 21%. Sequencing input: PBMCs or a T cell subset sorted from them (not recorded which). The receptors were sampled from a man between 18 and 35 years old who had mild COVID-19 (a few samples of this study predate the infection). Cell type and time point are not known.

Note on this clonotype: Germline and junction disagree at one end, which may indicate a read error. The chain joins TRBV12-3 or TRBV12-4 to TRBJ2-4, with 9 bases fitting TRBD1. This CDR3 is 17 amino acids long. The CDR3 loop reads CASSLRDRERGQNIKYF. In DNA form, the CDR3 reads TGTGCCAGCAGTCTAAGGGACAGGGAGAGGGGACAAAACATTAAGTACTTC.

This clonotype was seen more than once but under ten times. This chain links TRBV24-1 with TRBJ2-7, with no clear D. The CDR3 is made up of 16 amino acids. Trimming removed 5 bases from V and 5 bases from J, with 21 bases in between. Germline V gene lookup returns CDR1 KGHDR and CDR2 SFDVKD. For the CDR3, the DNA is TGTGCCACCAGTGGTGGACGGAGCTATTACTGGCACGAGCAGTACGTC. Amino acid sequence: CATSGGRSYYWHEQYV.

This clonotype appeared a few times. The chain combines TRBV5-1 with TRBJ2-3; D gene uncertain. Looked up from germline, CDR1 is SGHRS and CDR2 is YFSETQ. The CDR3 runs 14 residues. V was clipped by 1 base and J by 2 bases, with 8 bases between them. CDR3 DNA sequence: TGCGCCAGCAGCTTGACGATTTACACAGATACGCAGTATTTT. Translated: CASSLTIYTDTQYF.

The chain uses TRBV3-1 and TRBJ2-7; no firm D call. This CDR3 comprises 14 residues. Trimming removed 1 base from V and 0 bases from J, with 7 bases in between. Germline V gene sequence: CDR1 LGHDT, CDR2 YNNKEL (reference sequence). The CDR3 DNA reads as TGTGCCAGCAGCCAAGGGGCCAGCTCCTACGAGCAGTACTTC. Its protein product is CASSQGASSYEQYF.

This clonotype was seen a handful of times. CDR3 amino acids: CSARTGRGETQYF. CDR3 bases: TGCAGCGCCCGGACAGGGAGAGGGGAGACCCAGTACTTC. The rearrangement uses TRBV29-1 and TRBJ2-5; 8 nucleotides align to TRBD1. Germline V gene data show CDR1 as SQVTM and CDR2 as ANQGSEA. The CDR3 is 13 residues long. Germline trimming cut 7 bases from V and 5 bases from J; bases unmatched to any gene: 9. The full variable domain, in which reference TRBV29-1 and TRBJ2-5 provide the parts outside the CDR3, is SAVISQKPSRDICQRGTSLTIQCQVDSQVTMMFWYRQQPGQSLTLIATANQGSEATYESGFVIDKFPISRPNLTFSTLTVSNMSPEDSSIYLCSARTGRGETQYFGPGTRLLVL.

This clonotype was counted a few times. This chain uses TRBV9 with TRBJ1-6; D may be TRBD1 (5 bases). Germline CDR1 and CDR2: SGDLS and YYNGEE. V lost 3 bases, J lost 7 bases, and 11 bases lay in between. This CDR3 is built from 14 residues. CDR3 sequence reads: CASSGRDGNSPLHF. The DNA of the CDR3 is TGTGCCAGCAGCGGCCGGGACGGGAATTCACCCCTCCACTTT.

This clonotype has only a few counts. V and J are TRBV6-2 or TRBV6-3 and TRBJ2-1; D perhaps matches TRBD1 (6 bases). The V end lost 6 bases, the J end lost 10 bases, and 13 bases lay between the germline ends. Germline values: CDR1 MNHEY, CDR2 SVGEGT. The CDR3 consists of 12 residues. The CDR3 here is CASRHRVSEQFF. In nucleotides, the CDR3 is TGTGCCAGCAGACACAGGGTCAGCGAGCAGTTCTTC.

This clonotype was counted between two and nine times. The chain couples TRBV7-9 to TRBJ1-2, with TRBD1 as a possible D gene (5 bases). Germline CDR1 reads SEHNR; CDR2 reads FQNEAQ (reference sequence). The CDR3 covers 13 residues. V was cut by 3 bases and J by 5 bases, with 10 bases left in between. In nucleotides, the CDR3 is TGTGCCAGCAGCTTCAGGGAGGGGTATGGCTACACCTTC. Encoded protein: CASSFREGYGYTF.

This clonotype was seen a few times. The chain carries TRBV4-1 and TRBJ1-1; 8 positions match TRBD1. Germline loops: CDR1 MGHRA, CDR2 YSYEKL. The CDR3 totals 16 residues. V shed 3 bases and J 4 bases; nucleotides not matched to a gene: 10. DNA for the CDR3: TGCGCCAGCAGCCAGGTTCCCGGGACAGGCATCACTGAAGCTTTCTTT. Amino acid sequence: CASSQVPGTGITEAFF.

In this sample, this clonotype turned up a few times. This chain joins TRBV10-3 and TRBJ2-7, with 9 bases that match TRBD1. The CDR3 extends over 13 amino acids. V lost 11 bases, J lost 6 bases, and 11 bases stayed unmatched. Germline V gene sequence: CDR1 ENHRY, CDR2 SYGVKD. DNA of the CDR3: TGTGCCGTGACCGGGACAGGGCGGATCGAGCAGTACTTC. Its protein product is CAVTGTGRIEQYF.

This chain connects TRBV12-3 or TRBV12-4 to TRBJ2-5, with 10 bases identical to TRBD1. Trimming removed 6 bases from V and 1 base from J; junction bases left unmatched: 5. This CDR3 has 15 amino acids. The CDR3 bases are TGTGCCAGCAGGCTGGACAGGGGGGGCCAAGAGACCCAGTACTTC. Its translation is CASRLDRGGQETQYF.

There are a few counts of this clonotype. This rearrangement joins TRBV12-3 or TRBV12-4 to TRBJ2-7; D is tentatively TRBD1 or TRBD2 (5 bases each). The length of the CDR3 is 14 residues. Trimming took off 5 bases at V and 0 bases at J, with 11 bases between the two ends. The CDR3 loop is CASSDGGTSYEQYF. In DNA, the CDR3 is TGTGCCAGCAGTGATGGGGGTACCTCCTACGAGCAGTACTTC.

This chain uses TRBV11-2 with TRBJ1-6; D possibly corresponds to TRBD1 (6 bases). V was trimmed by 5 bases and J by 5 bases, leaving 16 bases between them. CDR3 length: 16 amino acids. The germline V gene has CDR1 SGHAT and CDR2 FQNNGV. In DNA, the CDR3 is TGTGCCAGCAGCCGAACGGGGGGCACTAATAATTCACCCCTCCACTTT. Its protein is CASSRTGGTNNSPLHF.

This clonotype turned up a few times. The V call is TRBV9, the J call TRBJ2-7; D is possibly TRBD1 (5 bases). From germline, CDR1 is SGDLS and CDR2 YYNGEE. CDR3 length: 14 residues. Trimming took 2 bases from V and 6 from J, leaving 15 bases between them. The CDR3 bases are TGTGCCAGCAGCGTCGAGGATGGGGCCGGCGAGCAGTACGTC. Its translation is CASSVEDGAGEQYV.

The V and J genes are TRBV5-5 and TRBJ2-4; D assignment may be TRBD1 or TRBD2 (6 bases each). Trimming took off 4 bases at V and 5 bases at J, with 16 bases between the two ends. The CDR3 sequence is 15 residues long. Germline CDR1 and CDR2: SGHKS and YYEKEE (reference sequence). This chain's CDR3 is CASSILWGAQNIQYF. The CDR3 DNA reads as TGTGCCAGCAGCATCCTCTGGGGGGCGCAAAACATTCAGTACTTC.

This chain uses TRBV4-1 with TRBJ1-2; D gene unclear. The V and J ends lost 0 bases and 2 bases respectively, with 7 bases between them. The CDR3 is 14 residues long. Germline V gene lookup returns CDR1 MGHRA and CDR2 YSYEKL. The CDR3 DNA reads TGCGCCAGCAGCCAAGATTTGCTGAACTATGGCTACACCTTC. This translates into CASSQDLLNYGYTF.

This clonotype was counted only a few times. J is TRBJ1-2 and V is TRBV6-1, with D possibly TRBD1 on 6 matching bases. Germline V lookup: CDR1 MNHNS, CDR2 SASEGT. Trimming removed 2 bases from V and 2 bases from J, with 9 bases in between. CDR3 length equals 14 residues. For the CDR3, the DNA is TGTGCCAGCAGTGAATGGGACAACAACTATGGCTACACCTTC. It yields the protein CASSEWDNNYGYTF.

This clonotype came up a few times. The J gene is TRBJ1-1, the V gene TRBV10-3; D is perhaps TRBD1 (6 bases). The V gene's germline CDR1 is ENHRY and CDR2 SYGVKD. This CDR3 spans 13 amino acids. Deletions cut 4 bases from V and 2 bases from J, with 8 bases between. The CDR3 here is CAISGQANTEAFF. DNA of the CDR3: TGTGCCATCAGTGGACAGGCAAACACTGAAGCTTTCTTT.

The genes are TRBV12-3 or TRBV12-4 and TRBJ2-3; D remains unclear. V lost 7 bases, J lost 0 bases, and 11 bases lay in between. The CDR3 spans 14 residues. Here the CDR3 reads CASTRSASTDTQYF. The CDR3 nucleotides are TGTGCCAGCACCCGGTCAGCTAGCACAGATACGCAGTATTTT.

This clonotype was observed at least ten times. The chain links TRBV4-3 to TRBJ1-2, with D uncertain. V lost 5 bases and J 8 bases, leaving 12 bases between the germline ends. The CDR3 has 12 amino acids. Germline V gene data show CDR1 as LGHNA and CDR2 as YSLEER. This chain's CDR3 is CASSAPGRGYTF. In nucleotides, the CDR3 is TGCGCCAGCAGCGCCCCGGGAAGGGGCTACACCTTC.

This clonotype was picked up many times. This chain links TRBV5-1 with TRBJ1-3, with D unclear. The V gene's germline CDR1 is SGHRS and CDR2 YFSETQ. The CDR3 has 13 residues. The ends were cut back, 2 bases at V and 2 bases at J, with 5 bases in the middle. CDR3 sequence (DNA): TGCGCCAGCAGCTTAGGGACTGGAAACACCATATATTTT. Its protein product is CASSLGTGNTIYF.

The V and J genes are TRBV20-1 and TRBJ1-6, with D hard to call. The CDR3 contains 15 residues. V lost 1 base to trimming and J lost 5 bases, with 12 bases between them. CDR1 DFQATT and CDR2 SNEGSKA come from the germline V gene (reference sequence). CDR3 in DNA: TGCAGTGCTAGAGCCGGACGGAGAAATAATTCACCCCTCCACTTT. Its translation is CSARAGRRNNSPLHF.

J is TRBJ2-1 and V is TRBV5-1; 15 bases line up with TRBD2. The CDR3 extends over 15 amino acids. Germline values: CDR1 SGHRS, CDR2 YFSETQ. Trimming took 4 bases from V and 9 from J; bases not matched to a gene: 5. CDR3 bases: TGCGCCAGCAGCAAAGGACTAGCGGGGGGGCTTGAGCAGTTCTTC. Its protein product is CASSKGLAGGLEQFF.

This clonotype was counted many times. The J gene is TRBJ2-5, the V gene TRBV10-3; either TRBD1 or TRBD2 may fit D (6 bases each). Trimming removed 6 bases from V and 0 bases from J, with 11 bases in between. Germline V gene sequence: CDR1 ENHRY, CDR2 SYGVKD. This CDR3 spans 14 amino acids. The chain's CDR3 is CAIRRGLNQETQYF. CDR3 coding DNA: TGTGCCATCAGACGGGGGCTAAACCAAGAGACCCAGTACTTC.

This clonotype was seen a handful of times. V usage is TRBV6-5 and J usage is TRBJ1-4; 8 bases fit TRBD1. The germline V gene has CDR1 MNHEY and CDR2 SVGAGI. Unmatched junction bases numbered 3, after V lost 7 bases and J lost 5 bases. The CDR3 is 13 residues long. This chain's CDR3 is CASMDRANEKLFF. The CDR3 region has the DNA TGTGCCAGCATGGACAGGGCAAATGAAAAACTGTTTTTT.

This clonotype was seen a few times. This chain joins TRBV5-1 and TRBJ2-5, with 8 bases aligning to TRBD2. The germline CDR1 and CDR2 sequences are SGHRS and YFSETQ. The CDR3 has 16 residues. V lost 2 bases and J lost 2; bases outside the gene matches: 8. The CDR3 coding sequence is TGCGCCAGCAGCTTCGATCCAGCGGGGGTTCAAGAGACCCAGTACTTC. Its protein is CASSFDPAGVQETQYF.

The chain links TRBV15 to TRBJ2-3; 9 nucleotides agree with TRBD1. Trimming took 1 base from V and 4 from J; bases not matched to a gene: 6. The length of the CDR3 is 16 residues. Per germline, CDR1 LNHNV and CDR2 YYDKDF (reference sequence). CDR3 residues: CATSRVPGQGADTQYF. In DNA, the CDR3 is TGTGCCACCAGCAGAGTCCCGGGACAGGGTGCAGATACGCAGTATTTT. Drawing the rest from reference TRBV15 and TRBJ2-3, the complete variable domain is DAMVIQNPRYQVTQFGKPVTLSCSQTLNHNVMYWYQQKSSQAPKLLFHYYDKDFNNEADTPDNFQSRRPNTSFCFLDIRSPGLGDTAMYLCATSRVPGQGADTQYFGPGTRLTVL.

The chain recombines TRBV18 with TRBJ1-1; TRBD1 aligns across 10 bases. The CDR3 is made up of 15 amino acids. The J segment lost 5 bases and the V segment lost 3 bases, leaving 6 bases of the junction unmatched. Germline V lookup: CDR1 KGHSH, CDR2 LQKENI. DNA of the CDR3: TGTGCCAGCTCACCGGCGGGACAGGGGTCAACTGAAGCTTTCTTT. It specifies CASSPAGQGSTEAFF. Supplemented by reference TRBV18 and TRBJ1-1, the full variable domain reads NAGVMQNPRHLVRRRGQEARLRCSPMKGHSHVYWYRQLPEEGLKFMVYLQKENIIDESGMPKERFSAEFPKEGPSILRIQQVVRGDSAAYFCASSPAGQGSTEAFFGQGTRLTVV.